Presented here are 7 T cell receptor beta chains from one specimen sequenced in a study of CD8+ T cells in alopecia areata. Cutaneous lymph node cells were pooled, and they were sorted using CD4, CD8alpha, NKG2D, NKG2ACE and other markers. cDNA prepared by RNA extraction and subsequent reverse transcription served as the template for sequencing. Sequencing used immunoSEQ multiplex PCR; TCRdb keeps in-frame clones, though not all of them. The table lists around 300,000 clones, no singletons, with approximately 1.2% in the top ten. Material for sequencing was CD4+ T cells sorted from a lymph node. All receptors come from a C3H/HeJ mouse with alopecia areata. As its MHC haplotype, the strain has H2-k.

A few counts support this clone. The genes and germline here are from mouse. The read ends 4 residues shy of where the CDR3 ends; the end is completed using the germline J gene. This chain joins TRBV13-1 and TRBJ2-5; TRBD2 matches 11 bases. The CDR3 contains 16 residues. The germline V gene has CDR1 NSHNY and CDR2 SYGAGN. Trimming took 0 bases from V and 2 from J; bases not matched to a gene: 2. The sequenced part of the CDR3 DNA is TGTGCCAGCAGTGATGCAGACTGGGGGGGCCAAGAC. Encoded protein: CASSDADWGGQD. The CDR3 in full is CASSDADWGGQDTQYF.

As for this clone: Gene names and germline refer to mouse. The read finishes 3 residues shy of the CDR3 end, and the germline J gene is used to complete it. This CDR3 is also generated by other DNA sequences in the sample. This chain links TRBV5 with TRBJ1-6; tentatively, D is TRBD1 (6 bases). TRBJ1-6 belongs to the ORF category, with a function that is uncertain. This CDR3 has 15 residues. CDR1 is LGHNA and CDR2 is YNLKQL in the germline V gene (reference sequence). V was trimmed by 0 bases and J by 5 bases, leaving 8 bases between them. CDR3 region: CASSQEGHNNSPLYF. The covered CDR3 bases are TGTGCCAGCAGCCAAGAGGGACATAATAATTCGCCC.

In its sample, this clone was seen a few times. Gene and germline names: mouse. The read halts 4 residues ahead of the CDR3 end, with the missing end drawn from the germline J gene. The same CDR3 also results from other DNA sequences found in this sample. The rearrangement uses TRBV19 and TRBJ2-3; TRBD2 aligns across 7 bases. The CDR3 extends over 15 amino acids. In germline, CDR1 is FNHDT, CDR2 SITEND (reference sequence). V shed 2 bases and J 0 bases; nucleotides not matched to a gene: 3. CDR3 DNA, as far as it was read: TGTGCCAGCAGTATGCCTGGGGGTAGTGCAGAA. The encoded protein is CASSMPGGSAE. The whole CDR3 sequence is CASSMPGGSAETLYF.

A word on this clone: Here the gene names and germline are mouse. The read finishes 4 residues shy of the CDR3 end, and the germline J gene is used to complete it. The chain links TRBV13-1 to TRBJ2-1, with TRBD1 matching over 9 bases. J lost 2 bases, V lost 3 bases, and 3 bases had no gene match. This CDR3 comprises 15 residues. Germline lookup yields CDR1 NSHNY and CDR2 SYGAGN. Partial CDR3 DNA: TGTGCCAGCAGTGGGGACAGGGCTTACTATGCT. It translates to CASSGDRAYYA. In full, the CDR3 is CASSGDRAYYAEQFF.

In its sample, this clone was seen a few times. The gene symbols are mouse symbols. Read sequence stops 4 residues before the CDR3 end, and the germline J gene provides the missing end. Other DNA sequences in this sample translate to the same CDR3. The chain has TRBV13-3 and TRBJ2-7, with 11 positions matching TRBD1. This CDR3 is built from 13 residues. In germline, CDR1 is NNHDY, CDR2 SYVADS. The covered CDR3 bases are TGTGCCAGCAGTAGGGACAGGGGGTAT. Amino acid sequence: CASSRDRGY. The whole CDR3 sequence reads CASSRDRGYEQYF.

Worth noting for this clone: Here the gene names and germline are mouse. The sequence runs out 4 residues before the end of the CDR3; the remainder is reconstructed from the germline J gene. The chain uses TRBV5 and TRBJ2-3, with 8 bases identical to TRBD2. The CDR3 is 17 residues long. The V and J ends lost 2 bases and 0 bases, in that order; junction bases with no gene match: 7. CDR1 and CDR2 from the germline V gene are LGHNA and YNLKQL (reference sequence). CDR3 DNA (partial): TGTGCCAGCAGCCAAACTGGGGGCTCTTTTAGTGCAGAA. Residues: CASSQTGGSFSAE. The CDR3, in full, reads CASSQTGGSFSAETLYF.

This clone was found a few times. Genes and germline come from the mouse. The sequence runs out 4 residues before the end of the CDR3; the remainder is reconstructed from the germline J gene. The chain couples TRBV13-3 to TRBJ2-5; 8 bases align to TRBD1. Germline V gene sequence: CDR1 NNHDY, CDR2 SYVADS. This CDR3 spans 13 amino acids. The CDR3 loop reads CASTGRGRDTQYF. Partial CDR3 DNA: TGTGCCAGCACCGGCAGGGGGCGGGAC. Variable domain in full (rest from reference TRBV13-3 and TRBJ2-5): EAAVTQSPRSKVAVTGGKVTLSCHQTNNHDYMYWYRQDTGHGLRLIHYSYVADSTEKGDIPDGYKASRPSQENFSLILELASLSQTAVYFCASTGRGRDTQYFGPGTRLLVL.